The 21 T cell receptor beta chains below all came from one sample that was sequenced in a study of cytomegalovirus exposure and HLA in healthy donors. The table came from immunoSEQ multiplex PCR; TCRdb's copy has only in-frame clones and leaves some out. The table shows over 85,000 clones, with 85% to 90% occurring only once. Sequenced input: PBMCs. These receptors originate from a woman under 40 in good health and CMV-seropositive.

This chain links TRBV30 with TRBJ2-1, with D possibly matching TRBD2 (5 bases). This CDR3 comprises 12 residues. V shed 4 bases and J shed 7 bases, with 11 bases lying between them. Per germline, CDR1 GTSNPN and CDR2 SVGIG (reference sequence). In nucleotides, the CDR3 is TGTGCCTGGACCCAACTAGATAATGAGCAGTTCTTC. It translates to CAWTQLDNEQFF. The entire variable domain, with the rest obtained from reference TRBV30 and TRBJ2-1, is as follows: SQTIHQWPATLVQPVGSPLSLECTVEGTSNPNLYWYRQAAGRGLQLLFYSVGIGQISSEVPQNLSASRPQDRQFILSSKKLLLSDSGFYLCAWTQLDNEQFFGPGTRLTVL.

This chain's CDR3 is CASSRGPGRYEQYF. CDR3 nucleotides: TGTGCCAGCAGCCGCGGCCCGGGAAGGTACGAGCAGTACTTC. This rearrangement joins TRBV6-5 to TRBJ2-7; weak D call: TRBD2 (5 bases). Germline assignment: CDR1 MNHEY and CDR2 SVGAGI. Trimming cost V 6 bases and J 4 bases, with 16 bases left between them. The CDR3 extends over 14 amino acids.

The V gene is TRBV6-4, the J gene TRBJ2-1; the match to TRBD2 covers 14 bases. With 6 bases clipped from V and 8 bases from J, the junction kept 9 bases outside the gene matches. The CDR3 runs 16 residues. Germline-derived CDR1 and CDR2 are MRHNA and SNTAGT. In DNA, the CDR3 is TGTGCCAGCAGAAGCTTGACTAGCGGGGGGGCCCATGAGCAGTTCTTC. It translates to CASRSLTSGGAHEQFF.

The chain is built from TRBV29-1 and TRBJ1-5; maybe TRBD1 (5 bases). The germline V gene encodes CDR1 SQVTM and CDR2 ANQGSEA. The CDR3 sequence is 12 residues long. The V end lost 6 bases, the J end lost 4 bases, and 10 bases lay between the germline ends. The CDR3 protein is CSVREGNQPQHF. The CDR3 region has the DNA TGCAGCGTGAGGGAGGGGAATCAGCCCCAGCATTTT.

V is TRBV9 and J is TRBJ2-1, with D perhaps TRBD2 (5 bases). There are 13 residues in the CDR3. Trimming pared 0 bases from V and 6 bases from J, leaving 7 bases between. Germline values: CDR1 SGDLS, CDR2 YYNGEE. CDR3: CASSVVEGNEQFF. CDR3 nucleotides: TGTGCCAGCAGCGTAGTTGAGGGCAATGAGCAGTTCTTC.

This clone was seen a handful of times. The chain links TRBV27 to TRBJ1-1, with TRBD1 as a possible D gene (5 bases). V was clipped by 2 bases and J by 9 bases, with 16 bases between them. Germline values: CDR1 MNHEY, CDR2 SMNVEV (reference sequence). The CDR3 is 14 residues long. The CDR3 nucleotides read TGTGCCAGCAGTTTAGGGGTCTCTAGGGGAAAAGCTTTCTTT. Residues: CASSLGVSRGKAFF.

The chain recombines TRBV2 with TRBJ2-5; TRBD2 aligns across 10 bases. The trim removed 3 bases at V and 2 bases at J, leaving 3 bases unmatched. Per germline, CDR1 SNHLY and CDR2 FYNNEI. CDR3 length equals 15 residues. The CDR3 DNA reads TGTGCCAGCAGTGACCCAGCGGGGGGGCAAGAGACCCAGTACTTC. Translating it yields CASSDPAGGQETQYF.

The chain carries TRBV28 and TRBJ1-2, with a tentative D call TRBD1 (6 bases). Trimming pared 6 bases from V and 2 bases from J, leaving 13 bases between. The germline CDR1 and CDR2 sequences are MDHEN and SYDVKM. This CDR3 is 14 amino acids long. CDR3 bases: TGTGCCAGCAGCACACAGGGCCGGAACTATGGCTACACCTTC. It specifies CASSTQGRNYGYTF.

This chain joins TRBV5-4 and TRBJ1-2; tentatively, D is TRBD1 (6 bases). The ends were cut back, 5 bases at V and 2 bases at J, with 10 bases in the middle. Germline-derived CDR1 and CDR2 are SGHNT and YYREEE (reference sequence). CDR3 size: 13 residues. The DNA of the CDR3 is TGTGCCAGCAGTTGGACAGAGAACTATGGCTACACCTTC. Its translation is CASSWTENYGYTF.

The chain is built from TRBV5-1 and TRBJ2-3; TRBD2 matches at 8 bases. Germline V gives CDR1 SGHRS, CDR2 YFSETQ. The CDR3 totals 15 residues. Trimming took 5 bases from V and 3 from J; bases not matched to a gene: 8. The CDR3 coding sequence is TGCGCCAGCAGGCGCGGGACTAGTCATACAGATACGCAGTATTTT. Protein product: CASRRGTSHTDTQYF.

V and J are TRBV6-5 and TRBJ2-1, with 7 bases identical to TRBD2. The CDR3 has 14 residues. The ends lost 5 bases at V and 15 bases at J; junction bases unmatched: 16. Germline assignment: CDR1 MNHEY and CDR2 SVGAGI. CDR3 protein: CASSQDPSGRLGFF. In DNA form, the CDR3 reads TGTGCCAGCAGTCAGGACCCTAGCGGCCGCCTGGGGTTCTTC.

This CDR3 reads CASRGSGRTDTQYF. Here the CDR3 DNA reads TGTGCCAGCAGAGGTAGCGGCCGCACAGATACGCAGTATTTT. This chain connects TRBV27 to TRBJ2-3, with a tentative D call TRBD2 (6 bases). There are 14 residues in the CDR3. CDR1 MNHEY and CDR2 SMNVEV come from the germline V gene (reference sequence). V was pared by 6 bases and J by 1 base, with 11 bases between.

The rearrangement links TRBV6-4 to TRBJ2-6; D might be TRBD1 (6 bases). Trimming left V 4 bases short and J 4 bases short, with 14 bases between. Per germline, CDR1 MRHNA and CDR2 SNTAGT. The CDR3 extends over 16 amino acids. The CDR3 loop reads CASSVDLGAGANVLTF. The CDR3 DNA follows: TGTGCCAGCAGTGTGGATTTGGGGGCGGGGGCCAACGTCCTGACTTTC.

V gene TRBV19 combines with J gene TRBJ1-5; weak D call: TRBD1 (6 bases). Per germline, CDR1 LNHDA and CDR2 SQIVND (reference sequence). V lost 3 bases and J lost 2, with 11 bases in between. CDR3 size: 15 residues. The CDR3, as DNA: TGTGCCAGTAGTATTCCAGGGGTAGGCAATCAGCCCCAGCATTTT. Its protein is CASSIPGVGNQPQHF.

This sequence joins TRBV5-3 and TRBJ1-5; the D gene is possibly TRBD1 (5 bases). TRBV5-3 counts as an open reading frame of uncertain function. V dropped 1 base and J dropped 1 base, with 12 bases sitting between them. The CDR3 runs 16 residues. This CDR3 reads CARSLWGEQSNQPQHF. CDR3 coding DNA: TGTGCCAGAAGCTTGTGGGGGGAGCAAAGCAATCAGCCCCAGCATTTT.

The chain has TRBV6-5 and TRBJ2-2; 13 bases map to TRBD2. The germline V gene has CDR1 MNHEY and CDR2 SVGAGI. V trimming: 7 bases; J trimming: 7 bases; junction bases outside the gene matches: 6. The CDR3 is made up of 15 amino acids. The CDR3 coding sequence is TGTGCCAGCAAAAAACTAGCGGGGGGGCACGGGGAGCTGTTTTTT. Its protein product is CASKKLAGGHGELFF.

This chain uses TRBV13 with TRBJ2-7; 8 bases are a match to TRBD1. The CDR3 extends over 14 amino acids. In germline, CDR1 is PRHDT, CDR2 FYEKMQ (reference sequence). The V and J ends lost 3 bases and 5 bases, in that order; junction bases with no gene match: 6. The CDR3 DNA reads as TGTGCCAGCAGCTTCGGGACAGGCCTCAACGAGCAGTACTTC. It codes for CASSFGTGLNEQYF.

The chain has TRBV5-1 and TRBJ2-2; 9 nucleotides line up with TRBD1. Germline loops: CDR1 SGHRS, CDR2 YFSETQ. The V segment lost 2 bases and the J segment 2 bases; nucleotides outside the gene matches: 7. The CDR3 sequence is 17 residues long. The CDR3 sequence is CASSFLDRGHNTGELFF. CDR3 DNA sequence: TGCGCCAGCAGCTTTTTGGACAGGGGCCATAACACCGGGGAGCTGTTTTTT.

The rearrangement joins TRBV4-1 to TRBJ2-7, with a tentative D call TRBD2 (5 bases). CDR1 and CDR2 (germline): MGHRA, YSYEKL. The CDR3 extends over 15 amino acids. V dropped 4 bases and J dropped 6 bases, with 19 bases sitting between them. The CDR3 reads CASSRPAPTSGEQYF. The CDR3 nucleotides are TGCGCCAGCAGCCGGCCAGCCCCTACTAGTGGCGAGCAGTACTTC.

The rearrangement links TRBV7-6 to TRBJ1-3, with D possibly matching TRBD1 (5 bases). Per the germline V gene, CDR1 is SGHVS and CDR2 is FNYEAQ. This CDR3 contains 14 residues. Trimming removed 1 base at V and 2 bases at J, with 6 bases between. As DNA, the CDR3 is TGTGCCAGCAGCTTAGGGGGGGCTGGAAACACCATATATTTT. It translates to CASSLGGAGNTIYF.

The chain has TRBV11-2 and TRBJ1-1; D is unresolved. The CDR3 sequence is 14 residues long. CDR1 SGHAT and CDR2 FQNNGV come from the germline V gene. V was clipped by 5 bases and J by 4 bases, with 14 bases between them. Written as DNA, the CDR3 is TGTGCCAGCAGCCCAACAGCCGTAGGCACTGAAGCTTTCTTT. It encodes CASSPTAVGTEAFF.